Detailed here is one T cell receptor beta chain. Its antigen is not known. The protocol was immunoSEQ multiplex PCR, while the TCRdb copy is restricted to in-frame clones and leaves out a portion. Of about 10,000 clones in the sample, approximately 99.4% were seen once. This specimen comes from a study of monozygotic twins with cystic fibrosis. In the study overall: Approximately 3 micrograms of fragmented DNA underwent around 15 PCR cycles for library preparation.

V was trimmed by 3 bases and J by 6 bases, leaving 14 bases between them. The CDR3 consists of 15 residues. Germline V gives CDR1 SGHVS, CDR2 FQNEAQ. General study points: The repertoire was suggested to be naive-dominated, clonality median around 0.01. Unrelated CF individuals shared fewer identical clonotypes than monozygotic CF twins.

This TCR was sampled from a man aged 18 to 35 with cystic fibrosis. Sequencing was performed on blood. The chain joins TRBV7-8 to TRBJ2-2; no definite D call. The CDR3 loop reads CASSFSRAFPGELFF. The CDR3 region has the DNA TGTGCCAGCAGCTTCTCCAGAGCATTTCCCGGGGAGCTGTTTTTT.